This T cell receptor (beta chain) was captured in a study of cytomegalovirus exposure and HLA in healthy donors. The PCR ran on 60 Vbeta and 13 Jbeta primers. Data came from immunoSEQ multiplex PCR; TCRdb stores just in-frame clones and leaves some out. The clone table shows 110,000 to 150,000 clones, with the ten largest holding about 2%. Study observations and caveats: Cytomegalovirus association was assigned to under 200 TCR beta chains. In an earlier analysis, in under 700 donors, most V segments appeared productive either ~90% or ~30% of the time.

Remarks on this clone: Its antigen remains unidentified.

This clonotype was obtained from a woman under 30 in good health and CMV-seronegative. The sequencing input was PBMCs.

The CDR3 DNA is TGTGCCAGCAGTGCCACAGGACCCTCCTACGAGCAGTACTTC. This codes for CASSATGPSYEQYF. The V and J genes are TRBV25-1 and TRBJ2-7, with a weak D call TRBD1 (5 bases). Trimming removed 4 bases from V and 0 bases from J, with 10 bases in between. The CDR3 sequence is 14 residues long. CDR1 and CDR2 (germline): MGHDK, SYGVNS.